This T cell receptor (beta chain) came from a study of sequential checkpoint blockade in melanoma. For the study at large: DNA from 85 to 95 pretreatment tumor samples underwent TCRβ immunosequencing. Approximately 20 patients had tumor biopsies before treatment and at week 13.

Study results and caveats: Tumor T-cell fraction and clonality correlated with PD-L1 and CD8+ counts. About 30 times likelier clinical benefit followed increased tumor T-cell fraction and clonality.

Treatment indicated: randomized to nivolumab then ipilimumab (arm A) or the reverse (arm B). J was trimmed by 2 bases and V by 5 bases; bases with no gene match: 3. The CDR3 sequence is 15 residues long. Germline V lookup: CDR1 MNHGY, CDR2 SAAAGT. Profiled with immunoSEQ multiplex PCR; TCRdb holds only in-frame clones, not every one. The table includes about 13,000 clones, about 28% detected once. This clone has more than one count but fewer than ten. Its target is not known. The receptor was derived from a human donor with melanoma. This sample comprised tumor tissue (inferred from file names), obtained from a patient given nivolumab and ipilimumab in sequence. The V and J genes are TRBV6-8 and TRBJ2-6; TRBD2 aligns across 7 bases. The CDR3 loop is CASSPGGPGANVLTF. The CDR3 DNA is TGTGCCAGCAGTCCGGGGGGACCTGGGGCCAACGTCCTGACTTTC.